This T cell receptor (beta chain) was identified in a study of identical twins. TCRdb re-analysed the 5' RACE reads in MiXCR, keeping a single row per CDR3 protein. Among 550,000 to 700,000 distinct CDR3 sequences, roughly 20% were seen once, and the ten largest hold 4% to 5.5%. Germline-derived CDR1 and CDR2 are DFQATT and SNEGSKA (reference sequence). The germline V and J ends were trimmed by 3 bases and 4 bases, with 15 bases remaining between them. This CDR3 contains 14 residues. The sample also formed part of further work on T cells expressing NK-cell markers.

The origin of this receptor is a woman between 18 and 29 years old in good health. The chain couples TRBV20-1 to TRBJ2-5, with D perhaps matching TRBD1 (8 bases). The sample consisted of PBMCs. CDR3 sequence (DNA): TGCAGTGCTAGCATACAGGGGGGGAGAGAGACCCAGTACTTC. Amino acids: CSASIQGGRETQYF.